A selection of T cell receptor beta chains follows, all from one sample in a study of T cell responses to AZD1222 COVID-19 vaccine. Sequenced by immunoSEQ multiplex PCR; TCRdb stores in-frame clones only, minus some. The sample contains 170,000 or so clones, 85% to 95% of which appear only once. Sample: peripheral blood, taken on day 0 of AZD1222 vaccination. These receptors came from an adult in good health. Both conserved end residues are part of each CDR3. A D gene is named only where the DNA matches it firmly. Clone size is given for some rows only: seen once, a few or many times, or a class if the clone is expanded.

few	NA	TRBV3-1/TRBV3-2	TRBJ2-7	CASSQEGREQYF	TGTGCCAGCAGCCAAGAGGGCAGAGAGCAGTACTTC
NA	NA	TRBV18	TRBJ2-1	CASSEYNEQFF	TGTGCCAGCTCAGAATACAATGAGCAGTTCTTC
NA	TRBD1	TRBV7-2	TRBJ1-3	CASSPGTASGNTIYF	TGTGCCAGCAGCCCAGGGACAGCCTCTGGAAACACCATATATTTT
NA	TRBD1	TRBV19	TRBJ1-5	CASTGGTANQPQHF	TGTGCCAGTACCGGAGGGACAGCAAATCAGCCCCAGCATTTT
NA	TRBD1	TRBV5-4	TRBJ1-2	CASSGGGQGALAEGYTF	TGTGCCAGCAGCGGAGGGGGACAGGGGGCGCTTGCGGAGGGCTACACCTTC
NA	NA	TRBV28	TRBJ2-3	CASSLGVTDTQYF	TGTGCCAGCAGTTTAGGTGTCACAGATACGCAGTATTTT
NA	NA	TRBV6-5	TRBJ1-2	CASNPPDSPPRGYTF	TGTGCCAGCAACCCCCCGGACAGCCCCCCGCGTGGCTACACCTTC
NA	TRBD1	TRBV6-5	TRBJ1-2	CASSFTGAINYGYTF	TGTGCCAGCAGTTTTACAGGGGCTATTAACTATGGCTACACCTTC
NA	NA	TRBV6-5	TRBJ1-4	CASRRGDTPNEKLFF	TGTGCCAGCAGGAGAGGGGATACCCCAAATGAAAAACTGTTTTTT
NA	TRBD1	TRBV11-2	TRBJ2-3	CASSLDFRTGSRDTQYF	TGTGCCAGCAGCTTAGATTTTAGGACAGGGAGTAGGGATACGCAGTATTTT
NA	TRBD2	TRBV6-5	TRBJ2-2	CASLRTSGIGELFF	TGTGCCAGCCTCCGGACTAGCGGGATCGGGGAGCTGTTTTTT
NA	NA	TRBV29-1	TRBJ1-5	CSVGGSSNQPQHF	TGCAGCGTTGGAGGAAGTAGCAATCAGCCCCAGCATTTT
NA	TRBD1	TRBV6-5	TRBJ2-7	CASIRGHEQYF	TGTGCCAGCATCAGGGGGCACGAGCAGTACTTC
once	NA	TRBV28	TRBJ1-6	CASSLLASDSPLHF	TGTGCCAGCAGTTTATTGGCCAGTGATTCACCCCTCCACTTT
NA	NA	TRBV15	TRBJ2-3	CATSRDLVLAGTDTQYF	TGTGCCACCAGCAGAGATTTGGTGCTAGCAGGCACAGATACGCAGTATTTT
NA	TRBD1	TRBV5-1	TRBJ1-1	CASSQQPTGDGTEAFF	TGCGCCAGCAGCCAACAGCCCACAGGGGATGGCACTGAAGCTTTCTTT
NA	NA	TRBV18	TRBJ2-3	CASFPTATDTQYF	TGTGCCAGCTTCCCGACAGCCACAGATACGCAGTATTTT
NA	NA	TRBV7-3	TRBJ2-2	CASSPPGGANTGELFF	TGTGCCAGCAGCCCACCGGGGGGCGCGAACACCGGGGAGCTGTTTTTT
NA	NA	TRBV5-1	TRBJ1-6	CASSLRSSYNSPLHF	TGCGCCAGCAGCTTGAGGAGCTCCTATAATTCACCCCTCCACTTT
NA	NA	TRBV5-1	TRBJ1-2	CASSFRPGSSGGYTF	TGCGCCAGCAGCTTTCGTCCAGGGAGCAGCGGGGGCTACACCTTC
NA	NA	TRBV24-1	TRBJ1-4	CASTGRMDEKLFF	TGTGCCTCCACGGGGCGGATGGATGAAAAACTGTTTTTT